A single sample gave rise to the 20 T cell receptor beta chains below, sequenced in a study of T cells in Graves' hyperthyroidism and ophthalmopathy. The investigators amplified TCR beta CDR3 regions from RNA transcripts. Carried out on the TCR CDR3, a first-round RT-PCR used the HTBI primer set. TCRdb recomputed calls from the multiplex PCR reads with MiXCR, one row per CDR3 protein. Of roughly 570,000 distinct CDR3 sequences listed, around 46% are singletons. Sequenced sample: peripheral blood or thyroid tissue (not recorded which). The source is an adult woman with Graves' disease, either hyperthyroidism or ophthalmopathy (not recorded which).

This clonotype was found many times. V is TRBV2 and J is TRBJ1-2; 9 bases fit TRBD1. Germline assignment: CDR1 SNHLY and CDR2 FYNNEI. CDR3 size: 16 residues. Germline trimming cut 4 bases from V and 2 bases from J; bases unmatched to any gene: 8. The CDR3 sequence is CASSVGTGISNYGYTF. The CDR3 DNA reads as TGTGCCAGCAGTGTGGGGACAGGGATATCAAACTATGGCTACACCTTC.

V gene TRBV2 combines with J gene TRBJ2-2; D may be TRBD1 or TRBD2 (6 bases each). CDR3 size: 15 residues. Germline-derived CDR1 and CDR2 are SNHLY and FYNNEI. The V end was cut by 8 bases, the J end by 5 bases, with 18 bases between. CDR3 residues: CASVGLRGGTGELFF. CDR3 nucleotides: TGTGCCAGCGTGGGGCTCAGGGGAGGAACCGGGGAGCTGTTTTTT.

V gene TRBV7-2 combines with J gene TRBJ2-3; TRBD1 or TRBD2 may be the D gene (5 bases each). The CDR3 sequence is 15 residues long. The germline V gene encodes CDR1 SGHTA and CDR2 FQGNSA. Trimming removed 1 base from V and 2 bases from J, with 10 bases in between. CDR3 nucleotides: TGTGCCAGCAGCTTAGGGGACGCTCACACAGATACGCAGTATTTT. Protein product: CASSLGDAHTDTQYF.

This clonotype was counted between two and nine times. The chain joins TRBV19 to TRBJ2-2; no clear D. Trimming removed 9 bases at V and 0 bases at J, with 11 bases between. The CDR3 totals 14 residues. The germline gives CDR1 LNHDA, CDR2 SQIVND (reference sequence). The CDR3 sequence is CASRNVANTGELFF. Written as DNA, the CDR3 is TGTGCCAGCAGAAACGTCGCGAACACCGGGGAGCTGTTTTTT.

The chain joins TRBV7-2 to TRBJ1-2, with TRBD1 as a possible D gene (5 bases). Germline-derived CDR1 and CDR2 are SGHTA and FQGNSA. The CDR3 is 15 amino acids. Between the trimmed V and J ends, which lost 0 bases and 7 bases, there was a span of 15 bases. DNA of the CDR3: TGTGCCAGCAGCTTAGCGGGGGGGACGGGGATTGGCTACACCTTC. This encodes CASSLAGGTGIGYTF.

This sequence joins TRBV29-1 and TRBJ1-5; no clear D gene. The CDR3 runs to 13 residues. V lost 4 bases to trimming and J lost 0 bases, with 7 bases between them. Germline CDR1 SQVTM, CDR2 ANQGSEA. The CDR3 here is CSVVAGSNQPQHF. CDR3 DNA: TGCAGCGTTGTGGCGGGTAGCAATCAGCCCCAGCATTTT.

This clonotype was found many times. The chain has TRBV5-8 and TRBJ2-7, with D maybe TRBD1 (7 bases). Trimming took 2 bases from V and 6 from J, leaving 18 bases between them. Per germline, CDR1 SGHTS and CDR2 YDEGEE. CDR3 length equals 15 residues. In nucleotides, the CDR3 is TGTGCCAGCAGCTTTACCCGGGACAGCGGGTCCGAGCAGTACTTC. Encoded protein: CASSFTRDSGSEQYF.

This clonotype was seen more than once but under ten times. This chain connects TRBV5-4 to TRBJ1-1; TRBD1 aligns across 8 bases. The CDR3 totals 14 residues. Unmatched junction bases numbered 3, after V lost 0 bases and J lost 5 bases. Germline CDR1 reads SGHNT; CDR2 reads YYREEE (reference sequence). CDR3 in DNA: TGTGCCAGCAGCTTGGGGACAGGGAGGACTGAAGCTTTCTTT. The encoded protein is CASSLGTGRTEAFF.

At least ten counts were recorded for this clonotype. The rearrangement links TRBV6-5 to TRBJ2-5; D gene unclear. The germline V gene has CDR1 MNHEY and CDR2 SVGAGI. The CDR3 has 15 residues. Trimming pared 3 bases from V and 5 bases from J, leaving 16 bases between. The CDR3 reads CASSYARVRGETQYF. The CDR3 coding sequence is TGTGCCAGCAGTTATGCTCGGGTTCGCGGCGAGACCCAGTACTTC.

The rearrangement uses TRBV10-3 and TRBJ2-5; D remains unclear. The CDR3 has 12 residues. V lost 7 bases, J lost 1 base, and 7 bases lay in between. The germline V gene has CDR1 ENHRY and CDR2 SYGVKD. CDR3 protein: CAIKTAQETQYF. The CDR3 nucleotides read TGTGCCATCAAAACAGCCCAAGAGACCCAGTACTTC.

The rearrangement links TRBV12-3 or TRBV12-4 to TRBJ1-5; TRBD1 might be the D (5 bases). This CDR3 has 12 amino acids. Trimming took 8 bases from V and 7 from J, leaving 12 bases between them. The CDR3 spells CASGDEYQPQHF. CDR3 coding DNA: TGTGCCAGCGGGGACGAATACCAGCCCCAGCATTTT.

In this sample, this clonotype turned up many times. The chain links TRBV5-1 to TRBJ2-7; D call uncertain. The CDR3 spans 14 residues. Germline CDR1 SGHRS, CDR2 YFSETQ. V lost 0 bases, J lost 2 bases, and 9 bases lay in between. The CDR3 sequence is CASSLVAPTYEQYF. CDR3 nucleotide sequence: TGCGCCAGCAGCTTGGTAGCCCCAACCTACGAGCAGTACTTC. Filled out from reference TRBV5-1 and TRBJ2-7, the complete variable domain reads KAGVTQTPRYLIKTRGQQVTLSCSPISGHRSVSWYQQTPGQGLQFLFEYFSETQRNKGNFPGRFSGRQFSNSRSEMNVSTLELGDSALYLCASSLVAPTYEQYFGPGTRLTVT.

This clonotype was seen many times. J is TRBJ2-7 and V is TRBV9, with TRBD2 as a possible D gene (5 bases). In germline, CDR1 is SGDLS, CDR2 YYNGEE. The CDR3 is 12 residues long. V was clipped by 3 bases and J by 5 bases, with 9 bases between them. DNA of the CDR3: TGTGCCAGCAGCGCCAGCGGCGACGAGCAGTACTTC. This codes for CASSASGDEQYF.

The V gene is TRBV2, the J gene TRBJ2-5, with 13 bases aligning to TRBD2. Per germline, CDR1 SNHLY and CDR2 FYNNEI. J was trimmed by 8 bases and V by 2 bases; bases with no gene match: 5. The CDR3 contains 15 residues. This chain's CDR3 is CASSEQLAGGATQYF. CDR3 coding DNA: TGTGCCAGCAGTGAACAACTAGCGGGGGGGGCCACCCAGTACTTC.

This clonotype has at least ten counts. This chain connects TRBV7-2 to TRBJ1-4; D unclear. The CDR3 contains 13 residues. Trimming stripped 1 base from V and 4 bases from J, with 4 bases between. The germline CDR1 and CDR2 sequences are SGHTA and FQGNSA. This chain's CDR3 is CASSLGINEKLFF. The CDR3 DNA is TGTGCCAGCAGCTTAGGAATTAATGAAAAACTGTTTTTT.

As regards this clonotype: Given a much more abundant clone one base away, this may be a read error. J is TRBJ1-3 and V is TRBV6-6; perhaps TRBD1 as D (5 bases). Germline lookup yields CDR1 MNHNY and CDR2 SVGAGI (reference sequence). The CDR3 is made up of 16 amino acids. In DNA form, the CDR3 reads TGTGCCAGCAGTTACTCGGACATTTTCTCTGGAAGCACCATATATTTT. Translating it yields CASSYSDIFSGSTIYF.

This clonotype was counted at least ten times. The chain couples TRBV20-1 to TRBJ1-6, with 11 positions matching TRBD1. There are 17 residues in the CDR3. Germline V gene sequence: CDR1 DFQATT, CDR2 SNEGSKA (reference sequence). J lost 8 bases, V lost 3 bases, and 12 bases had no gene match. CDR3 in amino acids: CSASPTPGTGGHSPLHF. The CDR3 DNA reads TGCAGTGCTAGCCCGACCCCCGGGACAGGGGGTCATTCACCCCTCCACTTT.

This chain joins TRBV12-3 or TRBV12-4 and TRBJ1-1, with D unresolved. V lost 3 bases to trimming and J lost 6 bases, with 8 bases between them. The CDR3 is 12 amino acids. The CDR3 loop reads CASSLRWAEAFF. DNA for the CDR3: TGTGCCAGCAGTTTGAGGTGGGCTGAAGCTTTCTTT.

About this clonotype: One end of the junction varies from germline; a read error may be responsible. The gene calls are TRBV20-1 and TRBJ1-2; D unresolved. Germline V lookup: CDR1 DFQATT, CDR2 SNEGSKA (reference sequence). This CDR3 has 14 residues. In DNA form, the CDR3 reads TGCAGTGCGAGAGGTGTAGCGACTAACTATGGCTACACCTTC. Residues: CSARGVATNYGYTF.

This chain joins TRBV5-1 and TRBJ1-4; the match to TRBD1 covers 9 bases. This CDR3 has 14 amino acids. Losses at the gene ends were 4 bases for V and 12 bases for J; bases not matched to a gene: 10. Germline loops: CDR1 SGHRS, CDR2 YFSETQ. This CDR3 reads CASSVGTGYEELFF. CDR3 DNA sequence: TGCGCCAGCAGCGTGGGGACAGGGTACGAGGAACTGTTTTTT. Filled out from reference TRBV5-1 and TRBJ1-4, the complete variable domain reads KAGVTQTPRYLIKTRGQQVTLSCSPISGHRSVSWYQQTPGQGLQFLFEYFSETQRNKGNFPGRFSGRQFSNSRSEMNVSTLELGDSALYLCASSVGTGYEELFFGSGTQLSVL.